The next 22 T cell receptor beta chains were all read from a single sample in a study of shared clonotypes between healthy human individuals. Only in-frame clones appear in the TCRdb table, and some are missing; sequencing was by immunoSEQ multiplex PCR. The data show 2,500,000 or so clones, with approximately 94% seen just once and approximately 0.35% held by the top ten. Source material: naive CD4+ T cells from PBMCs. Regarding subset: CD45RA+ positively selected. The receptors here all came from a man aged 18 to 30 in good health. Some clones in this sample may be carry-over from other donors' samples.

V and J are TRBV28 and TRBJ1-5, with 9 nucleotides matching TRBD1. CDR1 is MDHEN, CDR2 SYDVKM, per germline. Trimming cost V 5 bases and J 7 bases; bases outside gene matches: 12. The CDR3 covers 16 residues. CDR3 amino acids: CASSGGGQGGYQPQHF. The CDR3 nucleotides read TGTGCCAGCAGTGGGGGGGGACAGGGAGGGTACCAGCCCCAGCATTTT.

The rearrangement links TRBV11-2 to TRBJ2-7; 9 positions agree with TRBD1. The CDR3 extends over 15 amino acids. V was clipped by 5 bases and J by 3 bases; unmatched bases: 8. Germline CDR1 reads SGHAT; CDR2 reads FQNNGV. As DNA, the CDR3 is TGTGCCAGCAGCACAACAGGGGGCGCTTACTACGAGCAGTACTTC. This codes for CASSTTGGAYYEQYF.

The chain is built from TRBV5-1 and TRBJ1-2; no clear D gene. The CDR3 totals 13 residues. The V gene's germline CDR1 is SGHRS and CDR2 YFSETQ. The V end lost 1 base, the J end lost 2 bases, and 6 bases lay between the germline ends. The CDR3 spells CASSLPANYGYTF. CDR3 nucleotide sequence: TGCGCCAGCAGCTTGCCCGCAAACTATGGCTACACCTTC. The full variable domain, its missing parts supplied by reference TRBV5-1 and TRBJ1-2, is KAGVTQTPRYLIKTRGQQVTLSCSPISGHRSVSWYQQTPGQGLQFLFEYFSETQRNKGNFPGRFSGRQFSNSRSEMNVSTLELGDSALYLCASSLPANYGYTFGSGTRLTVV.

The rearrangement uses TRBV19 and TRBJ1-3; D is undetermined. Trimming cost V 6 bases and J 4 bases, with 19 bases left between them. The CDR3 is 16 residues long. Germline CDR1 LNHDA, CDR2 SQIVND (reference sequence). The chain's CDR3 is CASSRRSAGTGNTIYF. The CDR3 region has the DNA TGTGCCAGTAGCCGAAGATCCGCCGGCACGGGAAACACCATATATTTT.

The rearrangement joins TRBV6-1 to TRBJ1-4; no firm D call. The germline V gene has CDR1 MNHNS and CDR2 SASEGT. This CDR3 has 15 residues. V lost 3 bases and J 3 bases, leaving 11 bases between the germline ends. CDR3 amino acids: CASSDLFTANEKLFF. The CDR3 coding sequence is TGTGCCAGCAGTGACCTCTTTACAGCTAATGAAAAACTGTTTTTT.

The chain links TRBV2 to TRBJ2-1, with a tentative D call TRBD1 (5 bases). The CDR3 totals 14 residues. V was shortened by 5 bases and J by 6 bases, with 14 bases between the two germline ends. Looked up from germline, CDR1 is SNHLY and CDR2 is FYNNEI. For the CDR3, the DNA is TGTGCCAGCAGTCCTCGTCTGGGGCCCAATGAGCAGTTCTTC. This translates into CASSPRLGPNEQFF.

This chain uses TRBV7-3 with TRBJ2-7; the match to TRBD1 covers 7 bases. With 5 bases clipped from V and 1 base from J, the junction kept 5 bases outside the gene matches. The CDR3 is made up of 14 amino acids. Germline assignment: CDR1 SGHTA and CDR2 FQGTGA. Written as DNA, the CDR3 is TGTGCCAGCAGCCCAAGGACAGGTTCCTACGAGCAGTACTTC. Protein sequence: CASSPRTGSYEQYF.

V gene TRBV18 combines with J gene TRBJ2-7; perhaps TRBD2 as D (6 bases). Germline V gives CDR1 KGHSH, CDR2 LQKENI. This CDR3 has 13 amino acids. Trimming cost V 3 bases and J 7 bases, with 13 bases left between them. The CDR3 sequence: CASSPQAGGEQYF. CDR3 coding DNA: TGTGCCAGCTCACCTCAAGCTGGGGGGGAGCAGTACTTC.

The chain recombines TRBV28 with TRBJ2-5, with 8 bases fitting TRBD1. This CDR3 contains 13 residues. V lost 7 bases, J lost 5 bases, and 6 bases stayed unmatched. Looked up from germline, CDR1 is MDHEN and CDR2 is SYDVKM. In DNA, the CDR3 is TGTGCCAGCATCACGACAGGGGTGGAGACCCAGTACTTC. It translates to CASITTGVETQYF.

CDR3 residues: CAWGADLYNSPLHF. For the CDR3, the DNA is TGTGCCTGGGGGGCGGACCTATATAATTCACCCCTCCACTTT. The J gene is TRBJ1-6, the V gene TRBV30; D is possibly TRBD1 (5 bases). Germline V gene lookup returns CDR1 GTSNPN and CDR2 SVGIG (reference sequence). This CDR3 region has 14 residues. Trimming left V 5 bases short and J 4 bases short, with 12 bases between.

This clone has only one observation. CDR3 bases: TGTGCCAGCAGTGAAAGGGGGACAGTCTATAATTCACCCCTCCACTTT. This codes for CASSERGTVYNSPLHF. The V call is TRBV6-1, the J call TRBJ1-6, with 7 bases identical to TRBD1. The J segment lost 3 bases and the V segment lost 2 bases, leaving 4 bases of the junction unmatched. CDR3 length equals 16 residues. CDR1 and CDR2 from the germline V gene are MNHNS and SASEGT.

J is TRBJ2-4 and V is TRBV15; TRBD2 matches 7 bases. This CDR3 is 16 amino acids long. V trimming: 5 bases; J trimming: 1 base; junction bases outside the gene matches: 8. Per germline, CDR1 LNHNV and CDR2 YYDKDF (reference sequence). CDR3 bases: TGTGCCACCAGCCGGGGGAGCGGGGTGGCCAAAAACATTCAGTACTTC. It specifies CATSRGSGVAKNIQYF.

This rearrangement joins TRBV2 to TRBJ2-5; 7 bases are a match to TRBD2. The CDR3 loop spans 16 amino acids. CDR1 is SNHLY and CDR2 is FYNNEI in the germline V gene. V shed 4 bases and J 9 bases; nucleotides not matched to a gene: 17. In nucleotides, the CDR3 is TGTGCCAGCAGTGTGATGGGAGCGGGAACCTCCTTGGCCCAGTACTTC. This encodes CASSVMGAGTSLAQYF.

The chain has TRBV7-2 and TRBJ2-1, with 7 bases matching TRBD2. Germline CDR1 and CDR2: SGHTA and FQGNSA. This CDR3 contains 15 residues. The junction had 8 bases not matched to a gene; V was cut back by 5 bases and J by 4 bases. CDR3 coding DNA: TGTGCCAGCAGCGAGCGACCTAGCGGATACAATGAGCAGTTCTTC. Translation: CASSERPSGYNEQFF. The full variable domain, with the rest looked up from reference TRBV7-2 and TRBJ2-1, is GAGVSQSPSNKVTEKGKDVELRCDPISGHTALYWYRQSLGQGLEFLIYFQGNSAPDKSGLPSDRFSAERTGGSVSTLTIQRTQQEDSAVYLCASSERPSGYNEQFFGPGTRLTVL.

The chain joins TRBV6-5 to TRBJ2-7; perhaps TRBD1 as D (6 bases). The CDR3 covers 15 residues. Germline assignment: CDR1 MNHEY and CDR2 SVGAGI. The V gene lost 6 bases and the J gene lost 3 bases, with 18 bases spanning the gap. The CDR3 nucleotides are TGTGCCAGCAGATATAGTGCGGACAGCCACTACGAGCAGTACTTC. It codes for CASRYSADSHYEQYF.

The chain links TRBV7-2 to TRBJ1-2; D may be TRBD1 (5 bases). In germline, CDR1 is SGHTA, CDR2 FQGNSA. V dropped 5 bases and J dropped 0 bases, with 13 bases sitting between them. The CDR3 is made up of 15 amino acids. In nucleotides, the CDR3 is TGTGCCAGCAGCCTTAGGGACGGAGCTAACTATGGCTACACCTTC. Residues: CASSLRDGANYGYTF. Looking up the rest from reference TRBV7-2 and TRBJ1-2 gives the full variable domain: GAGVSQSPSNKVTEKGKDVELRCDPISGHTALYWYRQSLGQGLEFLIYFQGNSAPDKSGLPSDRFSAERTGGSVSTLTIQRTQQEDSAVYLCASSLRDGANYGYTFGSGTRLTVV.

The rearrangement uses TRBV28 and TRBJ2-7, with TRBD1 matching 7 bases. The CDR3 totals 16 residues. Germline CDR1 MDHEN, CDR2 SYDVKM. With V trimmed by 1 base and J by 4 bases, 10 bases remained unmatched. CDR3 bases: TGTGCCAGCAGTTTATCCGACAGGGATAAAGGGTACGAGCAGTACTTC. Residues: CASSLSDRDKGYEQYF.

The chain recombines TRBV5-1 with TRBJ2-2, with D uncertain. The ends were cut back, 5 bases at V and 4 bases at J, with 6 bases in the middle. CDR3 length: 12 residues. Per germline, CDR1 SGHRS and CDR2 YFSETQ. DNA of the CDR3: TGCGCCAGCAGTCGTACCACCGGGGAGCTGTTTTTT. This translates into CASSRTTGELFF.

This clone showed up just once. This chain links TRBV20-1 with TRBJ1-1; tentatively, D is TRBD1 (5 bases). The germline CDR1 and CDR2 sequences are DFQATT and SNEGSKA (reference sequence). V dropped 6 bases and J dropped 11 bases, with 16 bases sitting between them. This CDR3 region has 11 residues. The CDR3 DNA reads TGCAGTGCGATAGACAGCCCCGAGGCTTTCTTT. It is translated as CSAIDSPEAFF.

This chain connects TRBV28 to TRBJ1-3; TRBD1 might be the D (5 bases). Germline CDR1 and CDR2: MDHEN and SYDVKM. The V end was cut by 7 bases, the J end by 4 bases, with 17 bases between. This CDR3 region has 15 residues. In DNA, the CDR3 is TGTGCCAGCACCCCTTCGGGGGTAGGGGGAAACACCATATATTTT. It is translated as CASTPSGVGGNTIYF. Looking up the rest from reference TRBV28 and TRBJ1-3 gives the full variable domain: DVKVTQSSRYLVKRTGEKVFLECVQDMDHENMFWYRQDPGLGLRLIYFSYDVKMKEKGDIPEGYSVSREKKERFSLILESASTNQTSMYLCASTPSGVGGNTIYFGEGSWLTVV.

The CDR3 loop reads CASSTNPGTGGNQETQYF. The CDR3, as DNA: TGTGCCAGCAGTACAAACCCCGGGACAGGGGGAAACCAAGAGACCCAGTACTTC. The rearrangement uses TRBV28 and TRBJ2-5, with 11 bases identical to TRBD1. This CDR3 region has 18 residues. Germline trimming cut 5 bases from V and 0 bases from J; bases unmatched to any gene: 11. Per germline, CDR1 MDHEN and CDR2 SYDVKM.

This clone was recorded only once. CDR3 residues: CASFRGHGGELFF. The CDR3 nucleotides read TGTGCCAGCTTCCGGGGGCATGGCGGGGAGCTGTTTTTT. The J gene is TRBJ2-2, the V gene TRBV7-9, with D possibly called TRBD1 or TRBD2 (6 bases each). The CDR3 runs to 13 residues. V lost 8 bases and J 7 bases, leaving 14 bases between the germline ends. Germline V gene sequence: CDR1 SEHNR, CDR2 FQNEAQ (reference sequence).